The present TCR beta chain was sequenced within a study of T cell responses to AZD1222 COVID-19 vaccine. Study conclusions and caveats: Vaccine-related CD4 TCRs covered spike, predominating at 160-218 and 743-854. Clonal diversity was possibly underestimated, and white British individuals and females predominated among donors. No day 14 peak samples; only post-peak repertoires were characterized. Just five or six AZD1222 recipients tested seropositive at baseline.

This clone was observed a handful of times. What it binds is unknown. This table comes from immunoSEQ multiplex PCR, and its TCRdb copy is limited to in-frame clones, with some not included. The profile covers fewer than 200,000 clones, with approximately 88% appearing a single time and 1.6% taken by the ten largest. V shed 4 bases and J shed 10 bases, with 12 bases lying between them. Germline V lookup: CDR1 SGHTS, CDR2 YDEGEE. The CDR3 is made up of 13 amino acids. The receptor was isolated from an adult in good health. This specimen was peripheral blood, taken on day 0 of AZD1222 vaccination. The chain recombines TRBV5-8 with TRBJ1-6; no reliable D call. CDR3 DNA: TGTGCCAGCAGCCCGGGTGTAGGGTCACCCCTCCACTTT. Amino acids: CASSPGVGSPLHF.